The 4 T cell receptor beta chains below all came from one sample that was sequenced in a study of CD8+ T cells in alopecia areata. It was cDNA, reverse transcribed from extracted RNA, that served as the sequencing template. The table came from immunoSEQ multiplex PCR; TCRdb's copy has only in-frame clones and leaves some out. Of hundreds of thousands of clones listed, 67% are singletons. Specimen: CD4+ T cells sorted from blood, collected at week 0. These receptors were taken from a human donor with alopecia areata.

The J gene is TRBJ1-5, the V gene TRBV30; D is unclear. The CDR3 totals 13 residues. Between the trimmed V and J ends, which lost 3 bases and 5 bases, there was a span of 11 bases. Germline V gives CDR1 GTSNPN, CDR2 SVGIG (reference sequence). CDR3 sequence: CAWSLRGDQPQHF. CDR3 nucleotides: TGTGCCTGGAGCCTACGGGGAGATCAGCCCCAGCATTTT.

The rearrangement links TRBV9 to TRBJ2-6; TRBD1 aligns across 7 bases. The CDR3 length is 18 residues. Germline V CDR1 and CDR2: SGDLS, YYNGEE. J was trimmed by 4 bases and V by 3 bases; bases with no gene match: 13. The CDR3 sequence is CASSELGKGGAGANVLTF. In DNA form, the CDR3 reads TGTGCCAGCAGCGAACTAGGGAAAGGGGGCGCCGGGGCCAACGTCCTGACTTTC.

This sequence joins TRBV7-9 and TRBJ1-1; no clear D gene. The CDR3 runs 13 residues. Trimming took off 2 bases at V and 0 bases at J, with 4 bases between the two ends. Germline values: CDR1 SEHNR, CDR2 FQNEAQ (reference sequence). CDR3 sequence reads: CASSLSVNTEAFF. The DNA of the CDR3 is TGTGCCAGCAGCTTATCAGTGAACACTGAAGCTTTCTTT.

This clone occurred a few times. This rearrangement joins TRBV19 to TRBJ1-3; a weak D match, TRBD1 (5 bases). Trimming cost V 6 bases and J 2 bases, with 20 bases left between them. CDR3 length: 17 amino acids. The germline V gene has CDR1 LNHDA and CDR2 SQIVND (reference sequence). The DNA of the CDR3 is TGTGCCAGTAGGTCCCCGGGACCCCCGGAACCTGGAAACACCATATATTTT. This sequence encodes CASRSPGPPEPGNTIYF.